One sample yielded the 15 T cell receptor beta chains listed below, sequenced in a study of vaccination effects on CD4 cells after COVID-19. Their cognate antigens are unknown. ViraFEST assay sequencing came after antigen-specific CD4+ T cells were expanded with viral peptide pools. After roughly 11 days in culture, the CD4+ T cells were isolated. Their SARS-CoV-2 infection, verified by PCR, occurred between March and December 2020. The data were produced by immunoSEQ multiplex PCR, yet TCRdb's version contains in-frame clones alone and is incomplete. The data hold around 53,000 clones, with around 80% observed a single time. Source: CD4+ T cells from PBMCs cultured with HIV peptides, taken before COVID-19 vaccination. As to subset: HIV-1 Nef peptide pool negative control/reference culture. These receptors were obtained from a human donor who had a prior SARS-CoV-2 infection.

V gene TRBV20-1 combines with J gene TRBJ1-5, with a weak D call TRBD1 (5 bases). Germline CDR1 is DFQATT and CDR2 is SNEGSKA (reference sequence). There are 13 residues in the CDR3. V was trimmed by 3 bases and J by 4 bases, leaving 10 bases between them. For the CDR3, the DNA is TGCAGTGCTAGTTCGCAGGGAAATCAGCCCCAGCATTTT. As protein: CSASSQGNQPQHF.

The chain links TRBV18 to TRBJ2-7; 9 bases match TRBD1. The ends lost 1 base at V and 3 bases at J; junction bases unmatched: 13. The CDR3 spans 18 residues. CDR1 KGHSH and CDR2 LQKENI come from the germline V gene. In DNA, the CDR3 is TGTGCCAGCTCACCACTTTTGGCTGAGGACAGGGGAATCTACGAGCAGTACTTC. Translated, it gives CASSPLLAEDRGIYEQYF.

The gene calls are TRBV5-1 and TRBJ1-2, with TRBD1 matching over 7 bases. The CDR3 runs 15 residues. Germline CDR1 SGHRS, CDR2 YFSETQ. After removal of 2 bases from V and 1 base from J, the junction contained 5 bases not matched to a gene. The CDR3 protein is CASSFGTAINYGYTF. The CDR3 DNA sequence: TGCGCCAGCAGCTTCGGGACAGCGATTAACTATGGCTACACCTTC. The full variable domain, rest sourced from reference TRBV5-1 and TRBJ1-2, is KAGVTQTPRYLIKTRGQQVTLSCSPISGHRSVSWYQQTPGQGLQFLFEYFSETQRNKGNFPGRFSGRQFSNSRSEMNVSTLELGDSALYLCASSFGTAINYGYTFGSGTRLTVV.

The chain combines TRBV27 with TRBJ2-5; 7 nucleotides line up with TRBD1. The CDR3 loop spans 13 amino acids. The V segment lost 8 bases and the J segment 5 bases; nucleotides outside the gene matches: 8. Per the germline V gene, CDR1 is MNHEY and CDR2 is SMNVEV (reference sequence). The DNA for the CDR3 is TGTGCCAGCTCAACAGGGGCGTGGGAGACCCAGTACTTC. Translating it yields CASSTGAWETQYF.

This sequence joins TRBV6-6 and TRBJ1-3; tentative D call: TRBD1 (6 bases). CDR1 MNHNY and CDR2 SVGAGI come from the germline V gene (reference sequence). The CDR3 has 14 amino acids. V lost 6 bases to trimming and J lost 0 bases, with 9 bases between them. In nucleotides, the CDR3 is TGTGCCAGCAGGACAGGTCGCTCTGGAAACACCATATATTTT. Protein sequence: CASRTGRSGNTIYF.

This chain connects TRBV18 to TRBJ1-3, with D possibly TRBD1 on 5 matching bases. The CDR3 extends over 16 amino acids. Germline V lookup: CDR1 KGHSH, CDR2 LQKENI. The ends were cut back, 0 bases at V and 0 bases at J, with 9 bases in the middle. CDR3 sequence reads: CASSPPGLSSGNTIYF. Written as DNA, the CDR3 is TGTGCCAGCTCACCACCGGGACTGAGCTCTGGAAACACCATATATTTT.

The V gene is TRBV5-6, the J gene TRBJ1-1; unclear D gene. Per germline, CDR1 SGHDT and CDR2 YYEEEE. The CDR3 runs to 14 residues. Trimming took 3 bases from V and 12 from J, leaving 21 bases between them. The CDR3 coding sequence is TGTGCCAGCAGCTCCGGGAGTCTTGTATTGAACCCTTTCTTT. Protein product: CASSSGSLVLNPFF.

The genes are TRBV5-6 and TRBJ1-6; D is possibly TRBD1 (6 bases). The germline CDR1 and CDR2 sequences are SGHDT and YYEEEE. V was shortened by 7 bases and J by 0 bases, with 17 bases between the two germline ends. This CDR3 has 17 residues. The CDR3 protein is CASVLRGLSSYNSPLHF. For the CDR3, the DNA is TGTGCCAGCGTCCTTAGGGGGTTAAGCTCCTATAATTCACCCCTCCACTTT.

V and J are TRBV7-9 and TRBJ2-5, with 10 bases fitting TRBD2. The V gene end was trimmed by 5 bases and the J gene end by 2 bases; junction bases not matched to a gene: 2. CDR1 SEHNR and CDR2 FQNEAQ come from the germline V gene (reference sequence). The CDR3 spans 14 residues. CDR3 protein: CASSPSGGQETQYF. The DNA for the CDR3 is TGTGCCAGCAGCCCTAGCGGGGGTCAAGAGACCCAGTACTTC.

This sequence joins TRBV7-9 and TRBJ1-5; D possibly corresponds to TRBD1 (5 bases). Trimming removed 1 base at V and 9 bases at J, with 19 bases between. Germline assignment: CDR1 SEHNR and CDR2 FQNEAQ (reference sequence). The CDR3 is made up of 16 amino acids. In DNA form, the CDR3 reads TGTGCCAGCAGCTTAGTATTAGGGACCATATCGGGGCCCCAGCATTTT. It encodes CASSLVLGTISGPQHF.

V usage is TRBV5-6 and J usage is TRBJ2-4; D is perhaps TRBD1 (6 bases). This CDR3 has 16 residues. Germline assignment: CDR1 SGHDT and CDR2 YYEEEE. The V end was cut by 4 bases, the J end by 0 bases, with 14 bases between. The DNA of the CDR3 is TGTGCCAGCAGCCCACCAGGGGATCTAGCCAAAAACATTCAGTACTTC. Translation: CASSPPGDLAKNIQYF.

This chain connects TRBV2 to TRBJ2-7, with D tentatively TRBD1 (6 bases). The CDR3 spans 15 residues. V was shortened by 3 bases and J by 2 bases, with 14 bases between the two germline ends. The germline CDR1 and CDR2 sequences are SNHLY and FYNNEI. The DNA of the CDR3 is TGTGCCAGCAGTGAGCCGATCGGGACACCCTACGAGCAGTACTTC. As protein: CASSEPIGTPYEQYF.

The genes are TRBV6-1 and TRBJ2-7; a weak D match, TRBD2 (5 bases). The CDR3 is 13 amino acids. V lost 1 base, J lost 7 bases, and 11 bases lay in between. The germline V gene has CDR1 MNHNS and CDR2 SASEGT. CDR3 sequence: CASSEGLRREQYF. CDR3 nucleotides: TGTGCCAGCAGTGAAGGACTACGCAGGGAGCAGTACTTC.

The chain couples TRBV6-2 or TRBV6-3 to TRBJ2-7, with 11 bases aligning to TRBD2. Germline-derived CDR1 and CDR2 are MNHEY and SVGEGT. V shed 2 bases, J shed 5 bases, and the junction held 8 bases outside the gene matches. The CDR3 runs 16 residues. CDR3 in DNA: TGTGCCAGCAGTTACCGACCTACTAGCGGGAGAGACGAGCAGTACTTC. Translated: CASSYRPTSGRDEQYF.

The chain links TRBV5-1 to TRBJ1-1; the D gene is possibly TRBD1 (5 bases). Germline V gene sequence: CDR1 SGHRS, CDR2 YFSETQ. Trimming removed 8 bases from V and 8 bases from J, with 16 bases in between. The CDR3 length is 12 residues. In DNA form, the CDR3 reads TGCGCCAGGAAGACAGCCCCAATGGAAGCTTTCTTT. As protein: CARKTAPMEAFF.